The clone carrying this T cell receptor (beta chain) was found many times. Antigen specificity is unknown. Germline-derived CDR1 and CDR2 are SGHRS and YFSETQ. Trimming shortened V by 0 bases and J by 4 bases, and 11 bases separated the two germline ends. This CDR3 is 14 amino acids long. No treatment had been given to any patient before thyroid surgery. The data were taken from a study of metastatic and nonmetastatic thyroid tumors. Study in general: Across peripheral blood and tumor or nodule tissue samples taken from malignant and benign thyroid patients, the repertoires were compared with one another. Findings and limits, study-wide: Reportedly, malignant thyroid tumors had significantly higher TCR beta diversity than benign nodules, in blood and tumor.

Original methodology: In papillary thyroid cancer, a distant-metastasis classifier was built using CDR3 differences across clinicopathological groups. TCRdb re-processed the PCR reads through MiXCR. Here the V and J calls rest on TCRdb's processing, not on the authors' analysis. The sample includes 35,000 to 45,000 clones, approximately 30% seen only once; the top ten take under 13%. The sequencing sample was made of blood. This receptor was identified in a male donor with papillary thyroid cancer or a benign thyroid nodule (not recorded which). Some clones in this sample may be carry-over from other donors' samples. This chain uses TRBV5-1 with TRBJ2-7; unclear D gene. In nucleotides, the CDR3 is TGCGCCAGCAGCTTGGAGGGTTTGGGATACGAGCAGTACTTC. It yields the protein CASSLEGLGYEQYF.